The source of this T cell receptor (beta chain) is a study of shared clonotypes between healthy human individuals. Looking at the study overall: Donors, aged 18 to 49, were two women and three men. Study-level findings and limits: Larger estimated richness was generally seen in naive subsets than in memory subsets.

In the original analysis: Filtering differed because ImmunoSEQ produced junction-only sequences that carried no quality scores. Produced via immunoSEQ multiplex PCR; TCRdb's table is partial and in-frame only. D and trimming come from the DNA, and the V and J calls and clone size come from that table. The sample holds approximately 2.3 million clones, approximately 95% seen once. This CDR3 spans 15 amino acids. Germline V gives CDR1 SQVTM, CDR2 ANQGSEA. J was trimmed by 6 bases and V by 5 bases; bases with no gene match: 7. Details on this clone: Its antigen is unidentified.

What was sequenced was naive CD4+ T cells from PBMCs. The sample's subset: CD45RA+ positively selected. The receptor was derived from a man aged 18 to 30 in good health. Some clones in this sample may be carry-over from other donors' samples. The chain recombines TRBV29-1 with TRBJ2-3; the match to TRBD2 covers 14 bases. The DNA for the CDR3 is TGCAGCGTTACGGGACTAGCGGGAGCTCGCGATACGCAGTATTTT. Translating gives CSVTGLAGARDTQYF.